This TCR beta chain was obtained from a study of blood T cell repertoires in COVID-19. Across the study: Specimens from acute and convalescent COVID-19 originated in the United States, Italy and Spain. T cells, B-cell-depleted T cells, or PBMCs provided the cDNA or gDNA that served as material.

Original analysis: Counts of nucleated cells, estimated from reference gene primer amplification, were obtained. Here immunoSEQ multiplex PCR was the method, and the copy in TCRdb shows in-frame clones only, minus some. V and J calls and clone size are copied from that table; D and trimming were computed from the DNA. Of about 90,000 clones listed, approximately 88% are singletons. The germline CDR1 and CDR2 sequences are LGHDT and YNNKEL (reference sequence). The CDR3 has 14 residues. V lost 1 base and J lost 2, with 8 bases in between. Sequencing was carried out using peripheral blood. This clonotype was sampled from a man in his 60s with acute or convalescent COVID-19. The chain employs TRBV3-1 (or the pseudogene TRBV3-2) and TRBJ1-1, with a possible D match to TRBD1 (6 bases). The CDR3 sequence is CASSQGGHNTEAFF. The DNA for the CDR3 is TGTGCCAGCAGCCAAGGGGGACACAACACTGAAGCTTTCTTT.